The rows below give T cell receptor beta chains drawn from one sample of a study of blood T cell repertoires in COVID-19. Measured with immunoSEQ multiplex PCR; TCRdb has only the in-frame clones, and not every one. The profile shows about 240,000 clones, over 75% of them singletons. The sample taken for sequencing was peripheral blood. The receptors were gathered from a man in his fifties with COVID-19, enrolled during active disease. CDR3s include the opening cysteine and the closing phenylalanine or tryptophan. A D gene is named only where the DNA matches it firmly. Clone size is given for some rows only: seen once, a few or many times, or a class if the clone is expanded.

J gene: TRBJ1-6; V gene: TRBV6-1; D gene: TRBD1; clone size: .; CDR3 DNA: TGTGCCAGCAGTGGCTTGGTGCAGGGGGCCGATTCACCCCTCCACTTT; CDR3 protein: CASSGLVQGADSPLHF
J gene: TRBJ2-1; V gene: TRBV27; D gene: TRBD1; clone size: few; CDR3 DNA: TGTGCCAGCAGTTTACTACCGGGACAGGGGAATGAGCAGTTCTTC; CDR3 protein: CASSLLPGQGNEQFF
J gene: TRBJ1-1; V gene: TRBV18; D gene: TRBD1; clone size: .; CDR3 DNA: TGTGCCAGCTCACCTAATACAGGGGGCGGGACTGAAGCTTTCTTT; CDR3 protein: CASSPNTGGGTEAFF
J gene: TRBJ1-6; V gene: TRBV18; D gene: TRBD1; clone size: .; CDR3 DNA: TGTGCCAGCTCACCCGGACAGGTTAATTCACCCCTCCACTTT; CDR3 protein: CASSPGQVNSPLHF
J gene: TRBJ2-1; V gene: TRBV7-9; D gene: TRBD2; clone size: .; CDR3 DNA: TGTGCCAGCAGCTTCAAAAGAGGGTCCCTAGCGGGGGGGCTTAATGAGCAGTTCTTC; CDR3 protein: CASSFKRGSLAGGLNEQFF
J gene: TRBJ1-6; V gene: TRBV7-9; D gene: TRBD1; clone size: .; CDR3 DNA: TGTGCCAGCAGCGTGGGACAGCTTGTCTCACCCCTCCACTTT; CDR3 protein: CASSVGQLVSPLHF
J gene: TRBJ1-4; V gene: TRBV13; D gene: TRBD1; clone size: .; CDR3 DNA: TGTGCCAGCAGCTTAGGGACAGGGGATGAAAAACTGTTTTTT; CDR3 protein: CASSLGTGDEKLFF
J gene: TRBJ2-7; V gene: TRBV27; D gene: .; clone size: .; CDR3 DNA: TGTGCCAGCCGAGGGAGGAGCACCTCCTACGAGCAGTACTTC; CDR3 protein: CASRGRSTSYEQYF
J gene: TRBJ2-5; V gene: TRBV5-1; D gene: TRBD2; clone size: .; CDR3 DNA: TGCGCCAGCAGCTTGGGTAGCGGCGGGGGGGAGACCCAGTACTTC; CDR3 protein: CASSLGSGGGETQYF
J gene: TRBJ2-7; V gene: TRBV19; D gene: TRBD1; clone size: .; CDR3 DNA: TGTGCCAGCCGCCCGGGACAGGACAATTACGAGCAGTACTTC; CDR3 protein: CASRPGQDNYEQYF
J gene: TRBJ1-6; V gene: TRBV25-1; D gene: TRBD1; clone size: .; CDR3 DNA: TGTGCCAGCAGGGAGACAGGGCAGGCTTCACCCCTCCACTTT; CDR3 protein: CASRETGQASPLHF
J gene: TRBJ1-6; V gene: TRBV2; D gene: .; clone size: .; CDR3 DNA: TGTGCCAGTACTCGCTCAGGGAATTCACCCCTCCACTTT; CDR3 protein: CASTRSGNSPLHF
J gene: TRBJ1-4; V gene: TRBV6-1; D gene: TRBD1; clone size: .; CDR3 DNA: TGTGCCAGCAGTGAAGCGCGGGACAGGGGTCTAGAAAAACTGTTTTTT; CDR3 protein: CASSEARDRGLEKLFF
J gene: TRBJ2-3; V gene: TRBV4-1; D gene: .; clone size: .; CDR3 DNA: TGCGCCAGCAGCCAAGATTCGCGGGGCACAGATACGCAGTATTTT; CDR3 protein: CASSQDSRGTDTQYF
J gene: TRBJ1-1; V gene: TRBV19; D gene: .; clone size: once; CDR3 DNA: TGTGCCAGTAGTATAGCCTCCGGCCCAGGGTGGACTGAAGCTTTCTTT; CDR3 protein: CASSIASGPGWTEAFF
J gene: TRBJ2-3; V gene: TRBV21-1; D gene: .; clone size: .; CDR3 DNA: TGTGCCAGCAGCAATTGGACTAGCGGATATAATACTAGCACAGATACGCAGTATTTT; CDR3 protein: CASSNWTSGYNTSTDTQYF
J gene: TRBJ2-3; V gene: TRBV4-2; D gene: TRBD2; clone size: .; CDR3 DNA: TGTGCCAGCAGCCAAGGGACTAGCGGGGGTCTTAGCACAGATACGCAGTATTTT; CDR3 protein: CASSQGTSGGLSTDTQYF
J gene: TRBJ1-4; V gene: TRBV10-2; D gene: TRBD1; clone size: once; CDR3 DNA: TGCGCCAGCAGAGACCACAGGGGGCATGAAAAACTGTTTTTT; CDR3 protein: CASRDHRGHEKLFF
J gene: TRBJ1-1; V gene: TRBV5-1; D gene: .; clone size: .; CDR3 DNA: TGCGCCAGCACGCTGGAACAGGGTAAAGCTGAAGCTTTCTTT; CDR3 protein: CASTLEQGKAEAFF
J gene: TRBJ1-2; V gene: TRBV7-8; D gene: TRBD1; clone size: .; CDR3 DNA: TGTGCCAGCAGCCGCCAGGAGGGGGCTGGCTATGGCTACACCTTC; CDR3 protein: CASSRQEGAGYGYTF
J gene: TRBJ2-3; V gene: TRBV24-1; D gene: TRBD1; clone size: .; CDR3 DNA: TGTGCCACCAGTTCGGGACAGGGCACAGATACGCAGTATTTT; CDR3 protein: CATSSGQGTDTQYF
J gene: TRBJ2-3; V gene: TRBV5-1; D gene: TRBD2; clone size: .; CDR3 DNA: TGCGCCAGCAGCCTTAGCGGGGGGGCCATGGGAGATACGCAGTATTTT; CDR3 protein: CASSLSGGAMGDTQYF
J gene: TRBJ1-5; V gene: TRBV28; D gene: TRBD1; clone size: .; CDR3 DNA: TGTGCCAGCAGGGGCCCGGGACAGGGAGGTCAGCCCCAGCATTTT; CDR3 protein: CASRGPGQGGQPQHF
J gene: TRBJ2-1; V gene: TRBV19; D gene: TRBD2; clone size: .; CDR3 DNA: TGTGCCACCGGACTAGTTGGATGGAATGAGCAGTTCTTC; CDR3 protein: CATGLVGWNEQFF